Only a few counts were recorded for the clone carrying this TCR beta chain. What it recognizes is unknown. The authors' processing: As immunoSEQ supplied junction-only sequences (without quality scores), filtering differed. Clones were sequenced by immunoSEQ multiplex PCR, and TCRdb holds only the in-frame ones, with some missing. Clone size and the V and J calls come from that table; the DNA yielded D and trimming. Seen here are about 2.1 million clones, over 85% observed once, and the top ten hold around 1.7%. These data are taken from a study of shared clonotypes between healthy human individuals. Overall study results and limits: The naive CD4 repertoires of several donors were compared, and approximately 4.5% of clonotypes were shared. Collection of samples was limited to blood; tissue repertoires likely differ.

Terminally differentiated effector memory CD45RA+ cells were excluded from the naive CD8 cells, which were CD45RO-negative and positively selected for CCR7. The V and J ends lost 4 bases and 8 bases respectively, with 15 bases between them. This CDR3 is 14 amino acids long. Germline V gene lookup returns CDR1 SEHNR and CDR2 FQNEAQ (reference sequence). The sequenced sample consisted of naive CD8+ T cells from PBMCs. This clonotype originated in a man between 18 and 35 years old in good health. Some clones in this sample may be carry-over from other donors' samples. The rearrangement uses TRBV7-9 and TRBJ1-5; tentative D call: TRBD1 (6 bases). The CDR3: CASSSSGTPEPQHF. The CDR3 bases are TGTGCCAGCAGCTCCTCAGGGACACCGGAGCCCCAGCATTTT.